A selection of T cell receptor beta chains follows, all from one sample in a study of a mutant IDH1 vaccine in newly diagnosed glioma. Sequencing was performed with immunoSEQ multiplex PCR; in TCRdb, only in-frame clones are kept and a portion is missing. This sample has some 31,000 clones, with less than 90% found just once. Their target antigens are unknown. This sample comprised PBMCs, obtained from a glioma patient whose treatment included an IDH1 peptide vaccine. These receptor sequences come from a woman aged 18-29 years with glioma. The CDR3 runs from the conserved cysteine through the conserved F or W. The order of the fields is J gene, clone size, D gene, V gene, CDR3 DNA, CDR3 protein. The D gene is left open where the match is weak. Part of the rows lack a size; the others show once, few, many or a class for expanded clones.

TRBJ1-4,-,-,TRBV5-4,TGTGCCAGCTCCCAAGGGCCACAGGCAACTAATGAAAAACTGTTTTTT,CASSQGPQATNEKLFF
TRBJ1-5,-,TRBD1,TRBV2,TGTGCCAGCAGACAACAGGGGGGCAATCAGCCCCAGCATTTT,CASRQQGGNQPQHF
TRBJ1-2,-,TRBD1,TRBV6-5,TGTGCCAGCAGTGGACAGGGGTATGGCTACACCTTC,CASSGQGYGYTF
TRBJ2-6,-,-,TRBV6-1,TGTGCCAGCAGTGAATTTCTGGGAGCTGGGGCCAACGTCCTGACTTTC,CASSEFLGAGANVLTF
TRBJ1-3,once,-,TRBV19,TGTGCCAGTACCTTGACTCAGGGTTCTGGAAACACCATATATTTT,CASTLTQGSGNTIYF
TRBJ2-2,-,-,TRBV19,TGTGCCAGTAGTATAAGTGACACCCGGGGGACCGGGGAGCTGTTTTTT,CASSISDTRGTGELFF
TRBJ2-2,-,TRBD2,TRBV5-4,TGTGCCAGCAGCCCGGGGACTAGCGGGATCACCGGGGAGCTGTTTTTT,CASSPGTSGITGELFF
TRBJ1-5,-,-,TRBV27,TGTGCCAGCAGCGGACAGCGGGAGAATCAGCCCCAGCATTTT,CASSGQRENQPQHF
TRBJ1-2,-,TRBD1,TRBV29-1,TGCAGCGTCCTAGACACCGGGACAGCTAACTATGGCTACACCTTC,CSVLDTGTANYGYTF
TRBJ2-5,-,TRBD1,TRBV5-1,TGCGCCAGCAGCCTGGGACAGGGTGAGACCCAGTACTTC,CASSLGQGETQYF
TRBJ1-1,-,-,TRBV19,TGTGCCAGTACAGGACGGGGGAACACTGAAGCTTTCTTT,CASTGRGNTEAFF
TRBJ2-3,-,-,TRBV6-6,TGTGCCAGCAGCGATCGGGTATCCACGCGGACCGATACGCAGTATTTT,CASSDRVSTRTDTQYF
TRBJ1-2,-,-,TRBV7-9,TGTGCCAGCAGCCCTACAATCGACAGAGTGGGAGGCTACACCTTC,CASSPTIDRVGGYTF
TRBJ2-4,-,-,TRBV4-1,TGCGCCAGCAGCCAAGATACTAACACACTAGCCAAAAACATTCAGTACTTC,CASSQDTNTLAKNIQYF
TRBJ1-4,-,TRBD1,TRBV7-8,TGTGCCAGCAGCTTAGGGGGGTGGAGGCTGGACAGGAAGGATGAAAAACTGTTTTTT,CASSLGGWRLDRKDEKLFF
TRBJ2-1,-,TRBD2,TRBV19,TGTGCCAGTAGACTAGCGGGAGGGAATGAGCAGTTCTTC,CASRLAGGNEQFF
TRBJ2-1,-,TRBD1,TRBV5-1,TGCGCCAGCAGCACGAGCGGGACAGGGGCAGGCAATGAGCAGTTCTTC,CASSTSGTGAGNEQFF
TRBJ2-2,-,-,TRBV7-2,TGTGCCAGCAGTTCAGGGGTGGCAGGGGAGCTGTTTTTT,CASSSGVAGELFF
TRBJ1-6,-,-,TRBV11-2,TGTGCCAGCAGCCTGAGGACGGTCTCCAGCTCCTATAATTCACCCCTCCACTTT,CASSLRTVSSSYNSPLHF
TRBJ1-1,medium-sized,-,TRBV19,TGTGCCAGTAGTTCTACGAACACTGAAGCTTTCTTT,CASSSTNTEAFF
TRBJ1-3,-,-,TRBV19,TGTGCCAGTAGGAGACAGGTCGCTGGAAACACCATATATTTT,CASRRQVAGNTIYF
TRBJ1-3,once,-,TRBV2,TGTGCCAGCAGTGACGGCCGGGGTCTCAGTGGAAACACCATATATTTT,CASSDGRGLSGNTIYF
TRBJ2-7,-,TRBD1,TRBV19,TGTGCCAGTAGTGTAGGACAGGGTTTGAACGAGCAGTACTTC,CASSVGQGLNEQYF
TRBJ1-4,few,-,TRBV7-9,TGTGCCAGCAGCTCAGGAGCGAGCGAAAAACTGTTTTTT,CASSSGASEKLFF
TRBJ1-5,-,-,TRBV19,TGTGCCAGTAGTATGGTTGGTGGCAATCAGCCCCAGCATTTT,CASSMVGGNQPQHF
TRBJ1-2,-,-,TRBV2,TGTGCCAGCAGTGAAGGGGAGAACTATGGCTACACCTTC,CASSEGENYGYTF
TRBJ2-3,-,-,TRBV19,TGTGCCAGTATGGTCGGGCGGCTCACAGATACGCAGTATTTT,CASMVGRLTDTQYF
TRBJ1-1,-,-,TRBV19,TGTGCCAGTAGTATGGCGGACAGACCGTACACTGAAGCTTTCTTT,CASSMADRPYTEAFF
TRBJ1-1,-,-,TRBV4-1,TGCGCCAGCAGCCAACCCACAGGGTCCCTCCCTGAAGCTTTCTTT,CASSQPTGSLPEAFF
TRBJ2-5,once,-,TRBV7-6,TGTGCCAGCAGCCACCGGGACCGCGCGGAAAAAGAGACCCAGTACTTC,CASSHRDRAEKETQYF
TRBJ1-4,-,-,TRBV4-2,TGTGCCAGCAGCCAAGAAACGTTGGCAGTTGCAACTAATGAAAAACTGTTTTTT,CASSQETLAVATNEKLFF
TRBJ2-7,-,TRBD2,TRBV28,TGTGCCAGCAGTTTGGGGGGGAGAGGGGCCTACGAGCAGTACTTC,CASSLGGRGAYEQYF
TRBJ1-1,-,TRBD1,TRBV6-5,TGTGCCAGCAGTTCCCTGACAGGGAAGAGGAACACTGAAGCTTTCTTT,CASSSLTGKRNTEAFF
TRBJ2-3,-,-,TRBV7-9,TGTGCCAGCAGCTTAGAGGGGGATACGCAGTATTTT,CASSLEGDTQYF
TRBJ2-6,-,-,TRBV6-1,TGTGCCAGCAGTGGTATGACAGGTGCTGGGGCCAACGTCCTGACTTTC,CASSGMTGAGANVLTF
TRBJ1-3,-,TRBD1,TRBV5-1,TGCGCCAGCACCGTTGGACAGGGCTCTGGAAACACCATATATTTT,CASTVGQGSGNTIYF
TRBJ2-1,-,TRBD1,TRBV15,TGTGCCACCAGCAGACCGGGACAGGGGGCTGAGCAGTTCTTC,CATSRPGQGAEQFF
TRBJ2-6,-,TRBD2,TRBV19,TGTGCCAGTATGGAGCGGGAGTCACTAGCTGGGGCCAACGTCCTGACTTTC,CASMERESLAGANVLTF
TRBJ2-7,-,-,TRBV6-7,TGTGCCAGCAGTTACGACTTACAGCGTTCGGGCGAGCAGTACTTC,CASSYDLQRSGEQYF
TRBJ2-5,-,TRBD2,TRBV5-6,TGTGCCAGCAGCTTGCCCCAGCGCGGGAGTAGGGAGACCCAGTACTTC,CASSLPQRGSRETQYF
TRBJ2-7,few,-,TRBV7-2,TGTGCCAGCAGCTTAGAGTATTGGGGCTCCTACGAGCAGTACTTC,CASSLEYWGSYEQYF
TRBJ2-7,-,TRBD2,TRBV5-4,TGTGCCAGCAGCACCCTCGGAAGATGGACTAGCGAGGACGAGCAGTACTTC,CASSTLGRWTSEDEQYF
TRBJ2-2,-,TRBD2,TRBV7-7,TGTGCTAGCAGCCAACAACCTACCGGGACTACCTCGAGCACCGGGGAGCTGTTTTTT,CASSQQPTGTTSSTGELFF
TRBJ2-2,-,-,TRBV29-1,TGCAGCGTTGCGGGGGGCCCTCGCACCGGGGAGCTGTTTTTT,CSVAGGPRTGELFF
TRBJ1-3,-,-,TRBV6-1,TGTGCCAGCAGCCTCTCTGGAAACACCATATATTTT,CASSLSGNTIYF
TRBJ2-5,-,-,TRBV6-5,TGTGCCAGCAGTTACTCGCCAGCGGTCCAAGAGACCCAGTACTTC,CASSYSPAVQETQYF
TRBJ1-2,-,-,TRBV7-2,TGTGCCAGCAGCCCGAGCTATGGCTACACCTTC,CASSPSYGYTF
TRBJ2-7,-,-,TRBV18,TGTGCCAGCTCACCGGAGCGGGCATCCTACGAGCAGTACTTC,CASSPERASYEQYF
TRBJ2-7,-,-,TRBV29-1,TGCAGCGTTGAAGAGGGGGACAACTACGAGCAGTACTTC,CSVEEGDNYEQYF
TRBJ2-5,-,-,TRBV12-5,TGTGCTAGTGGCCGGGACCTCCAGATAGGGGAAGAGACCCAGTACTTC,CASGRDLQIGEETQYF
TRBJ2-7,-,-,TRBV7-2,TGTGCCAGCAGCGAGGTCAACGAGCAGTACTTC,CASSEVNEQYF
TRBJ1-2,-,-,TRBV6-5,TGTGCCAGCGCCAGGCTGAACTATGGCTACACCTTC,CASARLNYGYTF
TRBJ2-1,-,TRBD1,TRBV2,TGTGCCAGCCCGGACAGGGCAAGCTCCTACAATGAGCAGTTCTTC,CASPDRASSYNEQFF
TRBJ2-3,few,TRBD2,TRBV5-1,TGCGCCAGCAGCTTTAGCGGGAGTCGCGCAGATACGCAGTATTTT,CASSFSGSRADTQYF
TRBJ1-5,-,TRBD1,TRBV7-8,TGTGCCAGCAGCTCGAGCGTCGACAGGGGAATCAGCAATCAGCCCCAGCATTTT,CASSSSVDRGISNQPQHF
TRBJ2-7,few,-,TRBV5-1,TGCGCCAGCAGCTTGGCGGGGACTTTAGCTATCCGCTACGAGCAGTACTTC,CASSLAGTLAIRYEQYF
TRBJ2-5,few,TRBD2,TRBV14,TGTGCCAGCAGCCAAGGGCTAACGGGGGGGCGCCAAGAGACCCAGTACTTC,CASSQGLTGGRQETQYF
TRBJ2-7,-,TRBD2,TRBV5-1,TGCGCCAGCAGGGAGCGGGATTATTACGAGCAGTACTTC,CASRERDYYEQYF
TRBJ1-2,-,TRBD1,TRBV7-9,TGTGCCAGCAGCTTAGCGTCAGGGGGCGATAAGGGCTACACCTTC,CASSLASGGDKGYTF
TRBJ1-1,-,-,TRBV6-6,TGTGCCAGCAGTACTGGGGGGGGCACTGAAGCTTTCTTT,CASSTGGGTEAFF